The 6 T cell receptor beta chains listed next were all sequenced from one sample in a study of blood T cells in healthy people across ages. Sample-barcoded 5' priming and a J-beta primer mix drove a second PCR of 7 to 11 cycles. MiXCR, applied by TCRdb to the 5' RACE reads, yields one record per CDR3 protein. The table records about 1.5 million distinct CDR3 sequences, around 39% of them present only once. Sequenced input: blood. The receptor source for this set is a woman between 18 and 30 years old in good health.

The V call is TRBV6-2 or TRBV6-3, the J call TRBJ1-2, with D unresolved. The CDR3 has 12 residues. Trimming left V 0 bases short and J 4 bases short, with 3 bases between. Looked up from germline, CDR1 is MNHEY and CDR2 is SVGEGT. The CDR3 DNA is TGTGCCAGCAGTTACTCCATCTATGGCTACACCTTC. Translation: CASSYSIYGYTF.

This sequence joins TRBV20-1 and TRBJ2-7; 8 nucleotides line up with TRBD2. V was clipped by 7 bases and J by 2 bases; unmatched bases: 7. The germline gives CDR1 DFQATT, CDR2 SNEGSKA (reference sequence). This CDR3 is 13 amino acids long. Written as DNA, the CDR3 is TGCAGTGGTAGCGGGACTATCCCCTACGAGCAGTACTTC. Amino acid sequence: CSGSGTIPYEQYF.

The rearrangement links TRBV5-5 to TRBJ1-2; D is undetermined. Germline CDR1 reads SGHKS; CDR2 reads YYEKEE (reference sequence). Trimming cost V 0 bases and J 4 bases, with 22 bases left between them. This CDR3 region has 18 residues. CDR3 nucleotide sequence: TGTGCCAGCAGCTTGGGCCCGGCAGGCAGTACCCTTAGCTATGGCTACACCTTC. It yields the protein CASSLGPAGSTLSYGYTF.

V usage is TRBV7-2 and J usage is TRBJ2-3, with no clear D. The germline V gene encodes CDR1 SGHTA and CDR2 FQGNSA. The CDR3 totals 15 residues. Trimming pared 2 bases from V and 8 bases from J, leaving 17 bases between. CDR3 protein: CASSLRHIGTGTQYF. For the CDR3, the DNA is TGTGCCAGCAGCTTACGACACATCGGAACGGGTACGCAGTATTTT.

CDR3 sequence reads: CASSAAGGNTYNEQFF. The DNA for the CDR3 is TGTGCCAGCAGCGCCGCCGGGGGGAACACTTACAATGAGCAGTTCTTC. The V and J genes are TRBV9 and TRBJ2-1, with 7 bases identical to TRBD2. CDR1 and CDR2 (germline): SGDLS, YYNGEE. The V and J ends lost 3 bases and 4 bases, in that order; junction bases with no gene match: 10. CDR3 length: 16 amino acids.

The chain uses TRBV5-1 and TRBJ1-2, with 8 positions matching TRBD1. The V and J ends lost 5 bases and 4 bases, in that order; junction bases with no gene match: 13. Germline CDR1 reads SGHRS; CDR2 reads YFSETQ. This CDR3 spans 16 amino acids. This CDR3 is CASRSTGATGSYGYTF. CDR3 in DNA: TGCGCCAGCAGATCGACAGGGGCTACCGGTAGCTATGGCTACACCTTC.